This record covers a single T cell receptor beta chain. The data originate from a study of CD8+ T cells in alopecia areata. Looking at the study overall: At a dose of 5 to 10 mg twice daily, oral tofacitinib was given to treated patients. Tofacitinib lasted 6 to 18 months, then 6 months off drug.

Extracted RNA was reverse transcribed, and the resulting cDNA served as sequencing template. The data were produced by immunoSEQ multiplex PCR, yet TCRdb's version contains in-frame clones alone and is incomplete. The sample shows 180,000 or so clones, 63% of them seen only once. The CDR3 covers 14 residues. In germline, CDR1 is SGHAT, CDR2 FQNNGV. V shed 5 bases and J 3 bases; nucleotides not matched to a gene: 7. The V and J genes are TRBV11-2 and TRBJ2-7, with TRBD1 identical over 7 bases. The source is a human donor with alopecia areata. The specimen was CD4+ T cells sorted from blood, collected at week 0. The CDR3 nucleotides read TGTGCCAGCAGCCCCGGGACAGCGAACTACGAGCAGTACTTC. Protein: CASSPGTANYEQYF.